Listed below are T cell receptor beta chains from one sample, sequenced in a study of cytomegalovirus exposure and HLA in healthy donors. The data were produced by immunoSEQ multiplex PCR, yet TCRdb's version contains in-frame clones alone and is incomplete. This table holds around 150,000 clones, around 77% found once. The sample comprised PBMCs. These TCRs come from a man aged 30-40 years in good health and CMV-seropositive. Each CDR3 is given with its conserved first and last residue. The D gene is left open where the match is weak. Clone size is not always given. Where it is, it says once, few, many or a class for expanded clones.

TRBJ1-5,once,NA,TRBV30,CAWSPGIDQPQHF,TGTGCCTGGAGTCCGGGTATCGATCAGCCCCAGCATTTT
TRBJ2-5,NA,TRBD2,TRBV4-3,CASSQAGSSGGDETQYF,TGCGCCAGCAGCCAAGCTGGGTCTAGCGGGGGGGATGAGACCCAGTACTTC
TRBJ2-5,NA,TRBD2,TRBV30,CAWRRGAGDQETQYF,TGTGCCTGGAGGAGAGGAGCGGGGGACCAAGAGACCCAGTACTTC
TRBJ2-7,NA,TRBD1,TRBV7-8,CAEGWGQQLEQYF,TGTGCCGAAGGGTGGGGACAGCAGTTGGAGCAGTACTTC
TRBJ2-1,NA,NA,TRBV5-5,CASSLGQGWNEQFF,TGTGCCAGCAGCTTGGGGCAGGGGTGGAATGAGCAGTTCTTC
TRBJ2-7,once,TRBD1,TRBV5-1,CASSLGGTGPYEQYF,TGCGCCAGCAGCTTGGGGGGGACAGGGCCATACGAGCAGTACTTC
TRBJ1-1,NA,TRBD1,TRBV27,CASSFLRDRTFEAFF,TGTGCCAGCAGTTTCCTCCGGGACAGGACATTTGAAGCTTTCTTT
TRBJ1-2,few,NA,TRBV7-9,CASSVQGGSYGYTF,TGTGCCAGCAGCGTACAGGGTGGGTCCTATGGCTACACCTTC
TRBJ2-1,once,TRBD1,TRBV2,CASSATRDRKFF,TGTGCCAGCAGTGCGACCCGGGACAGAAAATTCTTC
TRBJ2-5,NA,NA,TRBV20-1,CSARDTTQYF,TGCAGTGCTAGGGACACGACCCAGTACTTC
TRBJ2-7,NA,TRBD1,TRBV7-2,CASSLGGDRAYEQYF,TGTGCCAGCAGCTTAGGTGGGGACAGGGCCTACGAGCAGTACTTC
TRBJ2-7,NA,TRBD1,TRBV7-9,CASSSQGVGEQYF,TGTGCCAGCAGTTCACAGGGGGTTGGCGAGCAGTACTTC
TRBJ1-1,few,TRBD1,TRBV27,CASSLRQGAPRTEAFF,TGTGCCAGCAGTTTGCGGCAGGGGGCGCCCCGGACTGAAGCTTTCTTT
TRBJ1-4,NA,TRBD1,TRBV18,CASSPDRVGEKLFF,TGTGCCAGCTCCCCGGACAGGGTTGGTGAAAAACTGTTTTTT
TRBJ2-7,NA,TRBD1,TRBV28,CASSETGTGHEQYF,TGTGCCAGCAGTGAAACCGGGACAGGGCACGAGCAGTACTTC
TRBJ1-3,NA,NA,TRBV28,CASRSTGSSGNTIYF,TGTGCCAGCAGGTCTACAGGGAGCTCTGGAAACACCATATATTTT
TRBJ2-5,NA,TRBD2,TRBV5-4,CASSGWTSGQETQYF,TGTGCCAGCAGCGGATGGACTAGCGGTCAAGAGACCCAGTACTTC
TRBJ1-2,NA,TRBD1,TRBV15,CATSTLQGLGNYGYTF,TGTGCCACCAGCACACTACAGGGGTTGGGTAACTATGGCTACACCTTC
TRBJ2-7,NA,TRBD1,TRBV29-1,CSVEDPDRGPYEQYF,TGCAGCGTTGAAGATCCGGACAGGGGACCCTACGAGCAGTACTTC
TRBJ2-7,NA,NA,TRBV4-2,CASSQEVHPSYEQYF,TGTGCCAGCAGCCAAGAGGTACACCCCTCCTACGAGCAGTACTTC
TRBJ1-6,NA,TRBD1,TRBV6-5,CASSLRTGSNSPLHF,TGTGCCAGCAGCCTCCGGACAGGGAGTAATTCACCCCTCCACTTT
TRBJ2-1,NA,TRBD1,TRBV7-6,CASSPKPGGVTYNEQFF,TGTGCCAGCAGCCCCAAACCAGGGGGCGTCACCTACAATGAGCAGTTCTTC
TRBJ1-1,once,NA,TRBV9,CASSGGGNTGAFF,TGTGCCAGCAGCGGTGGAGGTAACACTGGAGCTTTCTTT
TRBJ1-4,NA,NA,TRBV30,CAWSVQVNEKLFF,TGTGCCTGGAGTGTACAGGTTAATGAAAAACTGTTTTTT
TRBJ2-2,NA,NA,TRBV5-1,CASRGSAPDRNSGTGELFF,TGCGCCAGCAGAGGTTCAGCACCCGACCGGAATAGCGGCACCGGGGAGCTGTTTTTT
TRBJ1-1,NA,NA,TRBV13,CASSFGGRSTEAFF,TGTGCCAGCAGCTTCGGGGGGCGGAGCACTGAAGCTTTCTTT
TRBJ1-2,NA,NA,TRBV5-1,CASSLQGEGYTF,TGCGCCAGCAGCCTACAGGGAGAAGGCTACACCTTC
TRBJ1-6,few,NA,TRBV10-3,CAIRDRGAGSPLHF,TGTGCCATCAGGGACCGAGGGGCGGGATCACCCCTCCACTTT
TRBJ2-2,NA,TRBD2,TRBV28,CASRGGGLNTGELFF,TGTGCCAGCAGAGGCGGGGGGCTGAACACCGGGGAGCTGTTTTTT